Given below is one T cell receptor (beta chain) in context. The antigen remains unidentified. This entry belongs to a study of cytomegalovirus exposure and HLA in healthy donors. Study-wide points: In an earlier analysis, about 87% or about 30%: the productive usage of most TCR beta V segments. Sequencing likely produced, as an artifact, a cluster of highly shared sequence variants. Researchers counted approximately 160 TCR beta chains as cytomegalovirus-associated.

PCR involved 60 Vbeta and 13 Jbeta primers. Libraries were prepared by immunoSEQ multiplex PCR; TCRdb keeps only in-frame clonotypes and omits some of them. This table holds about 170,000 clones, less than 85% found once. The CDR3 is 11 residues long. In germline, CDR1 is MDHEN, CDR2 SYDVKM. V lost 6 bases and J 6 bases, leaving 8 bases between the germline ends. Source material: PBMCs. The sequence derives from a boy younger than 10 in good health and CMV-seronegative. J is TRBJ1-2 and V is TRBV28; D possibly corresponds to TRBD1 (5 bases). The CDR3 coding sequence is TGTGCCAGCAGCTGGGGCAATGGCTACACCTTC. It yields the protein CASSWGNGYTF.